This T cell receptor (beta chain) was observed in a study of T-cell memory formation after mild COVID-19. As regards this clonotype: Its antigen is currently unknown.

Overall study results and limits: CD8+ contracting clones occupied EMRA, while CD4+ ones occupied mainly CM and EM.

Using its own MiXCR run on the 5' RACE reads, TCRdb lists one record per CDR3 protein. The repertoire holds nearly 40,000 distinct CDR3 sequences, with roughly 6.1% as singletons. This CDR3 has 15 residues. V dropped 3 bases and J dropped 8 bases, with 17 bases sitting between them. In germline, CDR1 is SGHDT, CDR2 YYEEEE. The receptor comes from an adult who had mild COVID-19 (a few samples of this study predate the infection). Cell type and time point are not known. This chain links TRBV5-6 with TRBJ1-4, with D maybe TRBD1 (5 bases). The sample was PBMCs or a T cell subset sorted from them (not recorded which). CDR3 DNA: TGTGCCAGCAGCTCTCCAACGAGGGGTGGCGAAAAACTGTTTTTT. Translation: CASSSPTRGGEKLFF.